The 5 T cell receptor beta chains below come from one sample, sequenced in a study of T cell changes during pregnancy in multiple sclerosis. The table came from immunoSEQ multiplex PCR; TCRdb's copy has only in-frame clones and leaves some out. Of about 100,000 clones in the sample, about 91% were seen once. Sample: peripheral blood, taken in the second trimester of pregnancy. These TCRs come from a female donor with multiple sclerosis, enrolled in a pregnancy study.

The chain couples TRBV28 to TRBJ2-7; 8 bases are shared with TRBD2. CDR3 length equals 16 residues. V lost 6 bases to trimming and J lost 0 bases; unmatched junction nucleotides: 10. From germline, CDR1 is MDHEN and CDR2 SYDVKM. In DNA form, the CDR3 reads TGTGCCAGCAGCACAACCGGGGGGGGCGTCTCCTACGAGCAGTACTTC. Amino acid sequence: CASSTTGGGVSYEQYF. The full variable domain, rest sourced from reference TRBV28 and TRBJ2-7, is DVKVTQSSRYLVKRTGEKVFLECVQDMDHENMFWYRQDPGLGLRLIYFSYDVKMKEKGDIPEGYSVSREKKERFSLILESASTNQTSMYLCASSTTGGGVSYEQYFGPGTRLTVT.

Judged by abundance, this clone is medium-sized. The chain is built from TRBV4-2 and TRBJ2-3; possible D gene TRBD2, 6 bases. Deletions cut 5 bases from V and 1 base from J, with 13 bases between. The V gene's germline CDR1 is LGHNA and CDR2 YNFKEQ. The CDR3 is made up of 15 amino acids. In DNA form, the CDR3 reads TGTGCCAGCAGCTCGTCGGGAGAGGGCACAGATACGCAGTATTTT. This sequence encodes CASSSSGEGTDTQYF.

This chain joins TRBV27 and TRBJ2-3; 16 bases are a match to TRBD2. Per germline, CDR1 MNHEY and CDR2 SMNVEV (reference sequence). CDR3 length: 16 amino acids. The V and J ends lost 6 bases and 6 bases, in that order; junction bases with no gene match: 6. DNA of the CDR3: TGTGCCAGCAGGCCGGGGGGACTAGCGGGAGGGGATACGCAGTATTTT. This sequence encodes CASRPGGLAGGDTQYF.

The DNA for the CDR3 is TGTGCCAGTAGTATAAACGGTTACACAGATACGCAGTATTTT. Protein: CASSINGYTDTQYF. The chain combines TRBV19 with TRBJ2-3; D uncertain. Per germline, CDR1 LNHDA and CDR2 SQIVND (reference sequence). Trimming pared 2 bases from V and 2 bases from J, leaving 8 bases between. The CDR3 consists of 14 residues. Based on the CDR3 plus reference TRBV19 and TRBJ2-3, the full variable domain is DGGITQSPKYLFRKEGQNVTLSCEQNLNHDAMYWYRQDPGQGLRLIYYSQIVNDFQKGDIAEGYSVSREKKESFPLTVTSAQKNPTAFYLCASSINGYTDTQYFGPGTRLTVL.

This chain uses TRBV18 with TRBJ1-1, with D tentatively TRBD1 (5 bases). In germline, CDR1 is KGHSH, CDR2 LQKENI. V lost 5 bases to trimming and J lost 1 base, with 11 bases between them. CDR3 length: 14 residues. CDR3 nucleotide sequence: TGTGCCAGCTCAGGATTTCAGGGGAACACTGAAGCTTTCTTT. Encoded protein: CASSGFQGNTEAFF.